These 3 T cell receptor beta chains were all obtained from the same sample, sequenced in a study of graft-versus-host responses after intestinal transplantation. Antigen specificity for these receptors is unknown. Assay: immunoSEQ multiplex PCR; the TCRdb copy retains only in-frame clones and omits some. The sample comprises 75,000 to 95,000 clones, under 95% of which are singletons, and approximately 0.3% rests with the top ten. The sequencing used unstimulated CD4+ T cells sorted from spleen or lymph node cells, collected before transplant. The receptors originated from a human donor who was the organ donor for an intestinal transplant.

This rearrangement joins TRBV23-1 to TRBJ2-1; 9 bases map to TRBD1. TRBV23-1 is reported as an ORF; its role is uncertain. V was clipped by 2 bases and J by 6 bases; unmatched bases: 11. CDR3 size: 17 residues. The CDR3 sequence: CASSQIGDRVECNEQFF. CDR3 sequence (DNA): TGCGCCAGCAGTCAAATCGGGGACAGGGTAGAATGCAATGAGCAGTTCTTC.

This clone was found a few times. The chain joins TRBV30 to TRBJ1-1; no reliable D call. The CDR3 length is 14 residues. V dropped 1 base and J dropped 1 base, with 10 bases sitting between them. Germline assignment: CDR1 GTSNPN and CDR2 SVGIG (reference sequence). The DNA of the CDR3 is TGTGCCTGGAGTGAACGAGGATGGAACACTGAAGCTTTCTTT. Its translation: CAWSERGWNTEAFF.

This chain joins TRBV28 and TRBJ1-5; possible D gene TRBD1, 5 bases. V lost 1 base and J 0 bases, leaving 16 bases between the germline ends. Germline CDR1 reads MDHEN; CDR2 reads SYDVKM. The CDR3 runs to 18 residues. This chain's CDR3 is CASSLFGGVGVSNQPQHF. The CDR3 DNA sequence: TGTGCCAGCAGTTTATTTGGAGGGGTTGGGGTTAGCAATCAGCCCCAGCATTTT.